Shown below are 24 T cell receptor beta chains from a single sample sequenced in a study of tumor-infiltrating lymphocytes in primary liver carcinoma. For each extraction, RNA and DNA were obtained together from around 20-30 mg of unsorted bulk tissue. Using a constant-region primer together with ProtoScript II reverse transcriptase, TCR beta cDNA was made from 500 ng of total RNA. Libraries of TCR beta came from three nested multiplex PCR rounds with slightly modified ARM-PCR. The two initial PCR rounds, about 9 cycles each, used TRBV1-TRBV30 forward and C-beta reverse primers. TCRdb independently ran MiXCR on the multiplex PCR reads; one entry per CDR3 protein. Here the sample spans tens of thousands of distinct CDR3 sequences, 60% to 75% being singletons. The specimen was liver tumor tissue from sampling region 1. Subset: tumor region T1, superior pole. Receptors originate from a man aged 35-49 years with primary liver carcinoma and hepatitis B virus infection.

A word on this clonotype: Since the CDR3 does not end with the conserved phenylalanine or tryptophan, this likely comes from a read error. Because the CDR3's place on the DNA is in doubt, the DNA is left out and the CDR3 is given as listed by TCRdb. The V gene is TRBV5-4, the J gene TRBJ2-1; the table's TRBD1 call for D was not verified on the DNA. The germline V gene encodes CDR1 SGHNT and CDR2 YYREEE (reference sequence). The CDR3 has 17 residues if both end residues are counted. CDR3 protein: CASTRGGAGRAADEQFL.

On this clonotype: It is likely a read error, because the conserved phenylalanine at the end of the CDR3 is missing. The V and J genes are TRBV5-1 and TRBJ1-1; the D is unclear. Germline-derived CDR1 and CDR2 are SGHRS and YFSETQ. V dropped 2 bases and J dropped 0 bases, with 14 bases sitting between them. This CDR3 contains 16 residues. The DNA of the CDR3 is TGCGCCAGCAGCTTCGAATTGGACCAGTTGAACACTGAAGCTTTCTTA. Residues: CASSFELDQLNTEAFL.

This clonotype showed up just once. Germline and junction disagree at one end, which may indicate a read error. This chain joins TRBV6-5 and TRBJ2-7, with TRBD2 matching 7 bases. Germline V lookup: CDR1 MNHEY, CDR2 SVGAGI. The CDR3 spans 14 residues. The CDR3 reads CATMAGESSYEPYF. The CDR3 nucleotides are TGTGCCACCATGGCGGGGGAAAGCTCCTACGAGCCGTATTTC.

As concerns this clonotype: The junction shows a germline mismatch at one end, possibly a read error. J is TRBJ2-3 and V is TRBV6-5; 7 bases align to TRBD1. CDR1 and CDR2 (germline): MNHEY, SVGAGI. The CDR3 loop spans 15 amino acids. The CDR3 reads CASSRAGFGTDTQYF. CDR3 nucleotide sequence: TGTGCCAGCAGTCGAGCAGGTTTTGGGACAGATACACAGTATTTT.

A word on this clonotype: A read error may account for a junction end that differs from germline. The chain couples TRBV4-1 to TRBJ2-2; maybe TRBD2 (6 bases). The CDR3 totals 14 residues. CDR1 is MGHRA, CDR2 YSYEKL, per germline. CDR3 protein: CASNQALNTRELSF. The CDR3 DNA reads as TGCGCCAGCAACCAAGCTCTGAACACCCGGGAGCTGTCTTTT.

This clonotype was counted many times. CDR3 protein: CASSGGVYNEQFF. Here the CDR3 DNA reads TGTGCCAGCAGCGGTGGGGTCTACAATGAGCAGTTCTTC. The V call is TRBV7-9, the J call TRBJ2-1, with D uncertain. Germline CDR1 and CDR2: SEHNR and FQNEAQ (reference sequence). V was trimmed by 5 bases and J by 3 bases, leaving 8 bases between them. The CDR3 consists of 13 residues.

Notes on this clonotype: Its ends do not fully match the called genes, so a read error is possible. The V call is TRBV18, the J call TRBJ1-4; TRBD1 agrees at 10 bases. The length of the CDR3 is 16 residues. Germline-derived CDR1 and CDR2 are KGHSH and LQKENI. CDR3 amino acids: CASSPIPGQGNERLFF. The CDR3 bases are TGTGCCAGCTCACCGATCCCGGGACAGGGGAATGAAAGACTGTTTTTT.

As regards this clonotype: A junction end diverges from the germline sequence, so it may reflect a read error. This chain connects TRBV12-3 or TRBV12-4 to TRBJ2-7; D is ambiguous. This CDR3 spans 16 amino acids. The CDR3 nucleotides are TGTGCCATCAGTTCGAGTCCGGACGGCCGCCTCAACGAGCAGTACTTC. Encoded protein: CAISSSPDGRLNEQYF.

The genes are TRBV6-1 and TRBJ2-1, with D perhaps matching TRBD1 (5 bases). Trimming removed 5 bases from V and 8 bases from J, with 22 bases in between. CDR1 is MNHNS and CDR2 is SASEGT in the germline V gene. The CDR3 contains 16 residues. The CDR3 sequence is CASSPVGSGYRYEQFF. The CDR3 DNA reads TGTGCCAGCAGTCCAGTTGGGTCAGGGTATCGATATGAGCAGTTCTTC.

In its sample, this clonotype is large. The chain has TRBV11-2 and TRBJ2-1; no firm D call. V was shortened by 10 bases and J by 1 base, with 17 bases between the two germline ends. The CDR3 length is 15 residues. The germline V gene encodes CDR1 SGHAT and CDR2 FQNNGV. The CDR3, as DNA: TGTGCCACCGGGCAAGACCAGCCATCCTACAATGAGCAGTTCTTC. Translating it yields CATGQDQPSYNEQFF.

This clonotype was picked up many times. The chain carries TRBV28 and TRBJ2-1; D gene ambiguous. Germline V gives CDR1 MDHEN, CDR2 SYDVKM. This CDR3 region has 15 residues. V was shortened by 1 base and J by 6 bases, with 13 bases between the two germline ends. The CDR3 sequence is CASSLSLGSLNEQFF. In DNA, the CDR3 is TGTGCCAGCAGTTTATCACTCGGTAGCCTCAATGAGCAGTTCTTC. The full variable domain, rest sourced from reference TRBV28 and TRBJ2-1, is DVKVTQSSRYLVKRTGEKVFLECVQDMDHENMFWYRQDPGLGLRLIYFSYDVKMKEKGDIPEGYSVSREKKERFSLILESASTNQTSMYLCASSLSLGSLNEQFFGPGTRLTVL.

In regard to this clonotype: In this CDR3 the conserved last residue, phenylalanine or tryptophan, is missing, so a read error is likely. The gene calls are TRBV12-3 or TRBV12-4 and TRBJ2-1; D is uncertain. V lost 8 bases to trimming and J lost 5 bases, with 10 bases between them. This CDR3 is built from 12 residues. The CDR3 DNA follows: TGTGCCAGCCGTCTGTCCGACAATGAGCAGTTCCTC. Its protein product is CASRLSDNEQFL.

This clonotype has a single count. The chain joins TRBV12-3 or TRBV12-4 to TRBJ2-7; no definite D call. V lost 4 bases to trimming and J lost 5 bases, with 21 bases between them. The CDR3 consists of 16 residues. The CDR3 protein is CASSSGPDGHPNEQYF. The CDR3 DNA follows: TGTGCCAGCAGTTCGGGTCCGGACGGCCACCCCAACGAGCAGTACTTC.

This clonotype came up once. A read error is likely, as this CDR3 ends without the conserved phenylalanine or tryptophan. This chain joins TRBV7-8 and TRBJ1-4; 9 positions agree with TRBD1. V shed 3 bases, J shed 8 bases, and the junction held 7 bases outside the gene matches. The CDR3 is made up of 15 amino acids. Germline values: CDR1 SGHVS, CDR2 FQNEAQ. The chain's CDR3 is CASSLATGGQEKLFS. For the CDR3, the DNA is TGTGCCAGCAGCTTGGCGACAGGGGGTCAGGAAAAACTGTTTTCT.

This clonotype was counted a few times. CDR3 protein: CASTGGFQETQYF. The DNA of the CDR3 is TGTGCCAGCACTGGCGGTTTCCAAGAGACCCAGTACTTC. This sequence joins TRBV2 and TRBJ2-5, with unresolved D. Germline CDR1 and CDR2: SNHLY and FYNNEI. CDR3 length equals 13 residues. The germline V and J ends were trimmed by 7 bases and 1 base, with 10 bases remaining between them.

Comments on this clonotype: A single base separates this from a much larger clone, so it may be a read error. This chain connects TRBV5-1 to TRBJ2-5; D call uncertain. Germline V CDR1 and CDR2: SGHRS, YFSETQ. V was pared by 0 bases and J by 0 bases, with 15 bases between. This CDR3 is 17 amino acids long. In DNA, the CDR3 is TGCGCCAGCAGCTTGGTCGTTCAGTGGGCAGACCAAGAGACCCAGTACTTC. As protein: CASSLVVQWADQETQYF.

Note on this clonotype: It may be a read error: a sequence one base away is much more abundant. The chain is built from TRBV5-6 and TRBJ2-1; TRBD2 agrees at 7 bases. CDR3 length: 15 amino acids. The V gene's germline CDR1 is SGHDT and CDR2 YYEEEE. With 5 bases clipped from V and 4 bases from J, the junction kept 9 bases outside the gene matches. The CDR3 spells CASRPREMTYNEQFF. CDR3 nucleotide sequence: TGTGCCAGCAGACCGCGGGAGATGACATACAATGAGCAGTTCTTC.

Ten or more counts support this clonotype. The rearrangement uses TRBV5-5 and TRBJ2-7, with 7 bases that match TRBD2. V dropped 5 bases and J dropped 5; count of bases not matched to a gene: 16. The CDR3 sequence is 16 residues long. The germline CDR1 and CDR2 sequences are SGHKS and YYEKEE (reference sequence). The CDR3, as DNA: TGTGCCAGCAGTCCTACTGCCGGACTAGATTCTCACGAGCAGTACTTC. Encoded protein: CASSPTAGLDSHEQYF.

V gene TRBV11-2 combines with J gene TRBJ2-3; D remains ambiguous. CDR1 is SGHAT, CDR2 FQNNGV, per germline. This CDR3 contains 14 residues. CDR3 sequence: CHSSPGSPSDTQYF. The CDR3 DNA reads TGTCACAGCAGCCCGGGCTCCCCGTCTGATACGCAGTATTTT.

V usage is TRBV6-5 and J usage is TRBJ2-3; 9 nucleotides agree with TRBD2. The CDR3 spans 16 residues. Looked up from germline, CDR1 is MNHEY and CDR2 is SVGAGI. V trimming: 7 bases; J trimming: 4 bases; junction bases outside the gene matches: 12. As DNA, the CDR3 is TGTGCCAGCAACTCTTCGTGGACTAGCGTACCAGATACGCAGTATTTT. As protein: CASNSSWTSVPDTQYF.

V usage is TRBV11-2 and J usage is TRBJ2-1; tentatively, D is TRBD2 (5 bases). Per the germline V gene, CDR1 is SGHAT and CDR2 is FQNNGV. V was trimmed by 5 bases and J by 2 bases, leaving 10 bases between them. The CDR3 is 14 residues long. This chain's CDR3 is CASSPGGTYNEQFF. The DNA of the CDR3 is TGTGCCAGCAGCCCAGGAGGCACCTACAATGAGCAGTTCTTC.

Points on this clonotype: Because the CDR3 is missing its conserved closing phenylalanine or tryptophan, this is likely a read error. The DNA is left out, because the CDR3 cannot be placed on it with certainty; the CDR3 is given as TCRdb lists it. CDR3 residues: CVSSLTDTAYEQHL. The chain links TRBV11-2 to TRBJ2-7. Ends included, the CDR3 has 14 residues. Germline values: CDR1 SGHAT, CDR2 FQNNGV.

In regard to this clonotype: At one end, the junction sequence differs from germline, possibly due to a read error. The chain carries TRBV11-2 and TRBJ1-2, with no clear D. The CDR3 covers 13 residues. Germline CDR1 is SGHAT and CDR2 is FQNNGV. For the CDR3, the DNA is TGTGCCAGCAACCGAGGTCGGAACTATGGATACACCTTC. Translation: CASNRGRNYGYTF.

This clonotype showed up just once. This chain joins TRBV2 and TRBJ2-1; D might be TRBD2 (5 bases). With 7 bases removed from V and 0 bases from J, the gap between germline ends came to 10 bases. Germline V CDR1 and CDR2: SNHLY, FYNNEI. The CDR3 consists of 14 residues. The CDR3 spells CASTGLYSYNEQFF. Here the CDR3 DNA reads TGTGCCAGCACCGGACTGTACTCCTACAATGAGCAGTTCTTC.